The source of this T cell receptor (beta chain) is a study of blood T cell repertoires in COVID-19. Study background: Italy, Spain and the United States were the sources of the convalescent and acute COVID-19 samples. T cells, B-cell-depleted T cells, or PBMCs supplied cDNA or gDNA.

In the original processing: From reference gene primer amplification, estimates of nucleated cell counts were derived. Produced via immunoSEQ multiplex PCR; TCRdb's table is partial and in-frame only. D and trimming come from the DNA, and the V and J calls and clone size come from that table. Of 35,000 to 45,000 clones listed, roughly 80% were seen once; the top ten hold roughly 5.2%. Germline loops: CDR1 MNHEY, CDR2 SVGAGI. Trimming stripped 6 bases from V and 5 bases from J, with 11 bases between. The CDR3 contains 12 residues. The sample was peripheral blood. This rearrangement joins TRBV6-5 to TRBJ2-7; unclear D gene. This clonotype was obtained from a middle-aged man with active COVID-19. The CDR3 DNA is TGTGCCAGCAGCCACACTACCCACGAGCAGTACTTC. Translating it yields CASSHTTHEQYF.